This T cell receptor (beta chain) was profiled in a study of T cell responses to AZD1222 COVID-19 vaccine. About the research overall: Samples with a second dose at about 4 or about 12 weeks were pooled together. The study's findings and limits: Spike-specific TCR breadth and depth went up after people got two AZD1222 doses.

The data were produced by immunoSEQ multiplex PCR, yet TCRdb's version contains in-frame clones alone and is incomplete. The sample shows 150,000 to 200,000 clones, around nine tenths of them seen only once. Details on this clone: Antigen specificity is unknown.

Germline-derived CDR1 and CDR2 are SGHTA and FQGNSA. The CDR3 covers 17 residues. The J segment lost 0 bases and the V segment lost 2 bases, leaving 6 bases of the junction unmatched. Sequenced material: peripheral blood, taken on day 0 of AZD1222 vaccination. This rearrangement joins TRBV7-2 to TRBJ1-4, with 7 nucleotides matching TRBD1. The origin of this receptor is an adult in good health. The CDR3 is CASSLPRTGPTNEKLFF. CDR3 coding DNA: TGTGCCAGCAGCTTACCTCGGACAGGCCCAACTAATGAAAAACTGTTTTTT. The full variable domain, its missing parts supplied by reference TRBV7-2 and TRBJ1-4, is GAGVSQSPSNKVTEKGKDVELRCDPISGHTALYWYRQSLGQGLEFLIYFQGNSAPDKSGLPSDRFSAERTGGSVSTLTIQRTQQEDSAVYLCASSLPRTGPTNEKLFFGSGTQLSVL.